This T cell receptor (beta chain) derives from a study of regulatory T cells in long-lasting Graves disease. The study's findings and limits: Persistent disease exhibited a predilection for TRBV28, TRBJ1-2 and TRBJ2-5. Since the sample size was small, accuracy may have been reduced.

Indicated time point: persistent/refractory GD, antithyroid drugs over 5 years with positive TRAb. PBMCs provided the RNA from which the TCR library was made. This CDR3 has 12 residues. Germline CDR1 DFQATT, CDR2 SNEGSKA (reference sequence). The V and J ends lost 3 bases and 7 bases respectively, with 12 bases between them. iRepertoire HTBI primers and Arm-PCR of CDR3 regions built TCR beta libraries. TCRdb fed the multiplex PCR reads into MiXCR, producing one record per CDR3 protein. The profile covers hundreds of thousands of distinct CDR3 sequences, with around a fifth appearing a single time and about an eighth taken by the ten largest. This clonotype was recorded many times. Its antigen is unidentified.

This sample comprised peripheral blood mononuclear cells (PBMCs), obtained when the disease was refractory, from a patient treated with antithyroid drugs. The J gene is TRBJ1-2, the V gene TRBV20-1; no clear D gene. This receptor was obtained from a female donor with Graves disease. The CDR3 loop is CSASGSSSGYTF. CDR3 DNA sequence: TGCAGTGCTAGTGGCAGCTCTTCTGGCTACACCTTC.